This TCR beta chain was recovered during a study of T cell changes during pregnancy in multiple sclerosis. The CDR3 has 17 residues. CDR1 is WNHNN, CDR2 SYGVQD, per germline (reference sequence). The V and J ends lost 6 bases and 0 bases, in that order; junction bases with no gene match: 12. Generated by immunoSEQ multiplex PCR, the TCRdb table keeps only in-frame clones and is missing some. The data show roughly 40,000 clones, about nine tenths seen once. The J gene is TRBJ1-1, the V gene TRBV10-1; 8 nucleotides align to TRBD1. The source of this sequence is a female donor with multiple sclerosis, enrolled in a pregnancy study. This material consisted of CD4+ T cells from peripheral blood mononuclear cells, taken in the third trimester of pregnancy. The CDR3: CASSRNRRGPLNTEAFF. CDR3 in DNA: TGCGCCAGCAGCAGGAACCGCAGGGGGCCCTTGAACACTGAAGCTTTCTTT.